This section outlines one T cell receptor beta chain sequence together with its context. The data were taken from a study of blood T cell repertoires in COVID-19. TCRdb's copy holds only in-frame clones and misses some; the assay was immunoSEQ multiplex PCR. Among approximately 71,000 clones listed, around 79% were seen once. Trimming stripped 8 bases from V and 0 bases from J, with 14 bases between. This CDR3 comprises 14 residues. The germline gives CDR1 SNHLY, CDR2 FYNNEI. Sequencing used peripheral blood. This TCR was sampled from a man between 60 and 75 years old with active or convalescent COVID-19. The chain links TRBV2 to TRBJ2-7; D perhaps matches TRBD2 (7 bases). DNA for the CDR3: TGTGCCAGCGGGGGGGCCTCGAGCTCCTACGAGCAGTACTTC. This gives the protein CASGGASSSYEQYF.